The TCR beta chain under discussion was sequenced for a study of blood T cell repertoires in COVID-19. CDR1 SQVTM and CDR2 ANQGSEA come from the germline V gene. This CDR3 is 15 amino acids long. Germline trimming cut 5 bases from V and 1 base from J; bases unmatched to any gene: 10. The age range of participants was 18 to 89 years, with residence in under 25 US areas. Recovery meant two consecutive negative NP/OP PCR tests, professional clearance, or resolved symptoms. Only in-frame clones appear in the TCRdb table, and some are missing; sequencing was by immunoSEQ multiplex PCR. The data hold over 150,000 clones, with about 88% observed a single time.

V usage is TRBV29-1 and J usage is TRBJ2-5; 7 positions agree with TRBD1. Sequenced sample: PBMCs or T cells enriched from blood (not recorded which). The TCR was taken from a woman aged 45 to 65 who had recovered from COVID-19. Here the CDR3 DNA reads TGCAGCGTTAACCGGGACAGCTTTCTCCAAGAGACCCAGTACTTC. This codes for CSVNRDSFLQETQYF.